This T cell receptor (beta chain) is from a study of T cells after yellow fever vaccination. TCRdb itself ran the 5' RACE reads through MiXCR, one entry per CDR3 protein. The sample has a few hundred thousand distinct CDR3 sequences, 8.7% seen once; the top ten hold 3% to 3.5%. The CDR3 totals 15 residues. Germline V lookup: CDR1 SGHTA, CDR2 FQGNSA. V lost 5 bases and J lost 8; bases outside the gene matches: 10. The sequence was collected from a man aged 18 to 29 who received the YFV17D yellow fever vaccine. The sequencing used CD4+ T cells sorted from PBMCs, collected 5 days after the yellow fever booster vaccination. V is TRBV7-2 and J is TRBJ2-1; TRBD2 aligns across 9 bases. CDR3 residues: CASSPQVRGGDEQFF. The CDR3 nucleotides read TGTGCCAGCAGCCCGCAGGTGCGGGGGGGGGATGAGCAGTTCTTC.